One sample yielded the 5 T cell receptor beta chains listed below, sequenced in a study of cytomegalovirus exposure and HLA in healthy donors. Researchers ran the PCR with 60 Vbeta and 13 Jbeta primers. Profiled with immunoSEQ multiplex PCR; TCRdb holds only in-frame clones, not every one. The table has 55,000 to 75,000 clones, around 73% seen once. Material for sequencing was PBMCs. These receptors originate from a girl under 18 in good health and CMV-seropositive.

The chain uses TRBV28 and TRBJ1-2; D is unclear. The V end lost 1 base, the J end lost 2 bases, and 8 bases lay between the germline ends. Per the germline V gene, CDR1 is MDHEN and CDR2 is SYDVKM. The CDR3 spans 14 residues. The CDR3 sequence is CASSLYSINYGYTF. The CDR3 DNA follows: TGTGCCAGCAGTTTATACTCCATCAACTATGGCTACACCTTC.

This chain connects TRBV6-1 to TRBJ1-2; possibly TRBD1 for D (6 bases). Germline V CDR1 and CDR2: MNHNS, SASEGT. Trimming cost V 7 bases and J 3 bases, with 12 bases left between them. The CDR3 sequence is 13 residues long. The CDR3 nucleotides are TGTGCCAGCACAGAGACAGGAGACTATGGCTACACCTTC. This sequence encodes CASTETGDYGYTF.

This clone was seen only a few times. V usage is TRBV27 and J usage is TRBJ2-1; 9 bases agree with TRBD2. This CDR3 comprises 13 residues. V lost 2 bases and J lost 15; bases outside the gene matches: 8. From germline, CDR1 is MNHEY and CDR2 SMNVEV (reference sequence). CDR3 sequence reads: CASSLQAGGVGFF. The CDR3 bases are TGTGCCAGCAGTTTACAAGCGGGGGGCGTGGGGTTCTTC.

The chain links TRBV28 to TRBJ1-4; TRBD1 might be the D (5 bases). V was trimmed by 2 bases and J by 4 bases, leaving 29 bases between them. The CDR3 is 21 residues long. CDR1 MDHEN and CDR2 SYDVKM come from the germline V gene. The CDR3, as DNA: TGTGCCAGCAGTTTACCCCTCGGCGGTGCAGGGAACGACGACTTTAATGAAAAACTGTTTTTT. Residues: CASSLPLGGAGNDDFNEKLFF.

In this sample, this clone turned up once. This chain joins TRBV2 and TRBJ1-1; tentative D call: TRBD1 (6 bases). The CDR3 sequence is 14 residues long. Per the germline V gene, CDR1 is SNHLY and CDR2 is FYNNEI. V shed 4 bases and J shed 3 bases, with 12 bases lying between them. The CDR3 DNA reads as TGTGCCAGCAGTGCTTACAGGGTATACACTGAAGCTTTCTTT. Translating gives CASSAYRVYTEAFF.